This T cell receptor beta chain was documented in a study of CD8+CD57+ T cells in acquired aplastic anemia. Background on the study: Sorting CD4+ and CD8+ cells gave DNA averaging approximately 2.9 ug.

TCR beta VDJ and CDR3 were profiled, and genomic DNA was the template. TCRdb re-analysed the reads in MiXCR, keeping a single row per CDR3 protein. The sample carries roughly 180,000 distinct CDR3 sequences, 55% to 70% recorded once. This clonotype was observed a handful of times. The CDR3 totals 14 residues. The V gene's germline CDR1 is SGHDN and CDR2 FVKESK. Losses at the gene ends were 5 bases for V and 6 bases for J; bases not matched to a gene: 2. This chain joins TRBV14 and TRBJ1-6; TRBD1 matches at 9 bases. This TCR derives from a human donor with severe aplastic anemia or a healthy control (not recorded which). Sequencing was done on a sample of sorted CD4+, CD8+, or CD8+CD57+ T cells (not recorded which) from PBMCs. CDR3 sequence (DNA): TGTGCCAGCAGCACGGACAGGGGTAATTCACCCCTCCACTTT. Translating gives CASSTDRGNSPLHF.